This TCR beta chain was sequenced in a study of blood T cell repertoires in COVID-19. TCRdb keeps only in-frame clones here, not all; method: immunoSEQ multiplex PCR. The repertoire holds over 200,000 clones, with 84% as singletons. J lost 5 bases, V lost 3 bases, and 6 bases had no gene match. Germline assignment: CDR1 LGHDT and CDR2 YNNKEL (reference sequence). The CDR3 has 15 amino acids. The genes are TRBV3-1 (or the pseudogene TRBV3-2) and TRBJ2-5, with 10 bases identical to TRBD2. The specimen sequenced was PBMCs or T cells enriched from blood (not recorded which). The TCR originated in a woman between 35 and 50 years old who had recovered from COVID-19. CDR3 in amino acids: CASSHPSGSGETQYF. The CDR3, as DNA: TGTGCCAGCAGCCACCCTAGCGGGAGTGGCGAGACCCAGTACTTC.